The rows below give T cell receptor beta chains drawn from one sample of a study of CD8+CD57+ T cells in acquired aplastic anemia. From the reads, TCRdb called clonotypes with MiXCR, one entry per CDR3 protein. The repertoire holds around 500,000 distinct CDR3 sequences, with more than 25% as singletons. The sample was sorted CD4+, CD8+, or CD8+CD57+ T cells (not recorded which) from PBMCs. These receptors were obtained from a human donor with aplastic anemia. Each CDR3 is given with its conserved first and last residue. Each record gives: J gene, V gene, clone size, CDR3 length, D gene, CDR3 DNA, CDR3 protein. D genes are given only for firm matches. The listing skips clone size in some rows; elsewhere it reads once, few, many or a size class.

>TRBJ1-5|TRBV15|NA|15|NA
TGTGCCACCAGCAGAGGAGATGTGGGCGGTCAGCCCCAGCATTTT
CATSRGDVGGQPQHF
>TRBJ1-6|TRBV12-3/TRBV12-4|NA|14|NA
TGTGCCAGCAGCCAATCAGGGACTTGGTCACCCCTCCACTTT
CASSQSGTWSPLHF
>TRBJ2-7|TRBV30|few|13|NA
TGTGCCTGGAGGGTAACGGGAGCCTACGAGCAGTACTTC
CAWRVTGAYEQYF
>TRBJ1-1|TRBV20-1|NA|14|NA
TGCAGTGCTAGTTTGGCCGATTTGAACACTGAAGCTTTCTTT
CSASLADLNTEAFF
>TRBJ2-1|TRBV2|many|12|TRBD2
TGTGCCAGCAATAGCGGGAGGGGTGAGCAGTTCTTC
CASNSGRGEQFF
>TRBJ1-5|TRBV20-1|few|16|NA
TGCAGTGCTAGAGATTACAGGACGGGTCAAAATCAGCCCCAGCATTTT
CSARDYRTGQNQPQHF
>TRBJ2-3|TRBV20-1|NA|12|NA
TGCAGTGCTAGACCCAGCACAGATACGCAGTATTTT
CSARPSTDTQYF
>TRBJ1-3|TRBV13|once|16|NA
TGTGCCAGCAGCCCGCGGCGGGGAAGCTCTGGAAACACCATATATTTT
CASSPRRGSSGNTIYF
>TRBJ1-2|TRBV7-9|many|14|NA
TGTGCCAGCAGCACTTGGACAGCCAACTATGGCTACACCTTC
CASSTWTANYGYTF
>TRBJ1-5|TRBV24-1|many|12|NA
TGTGCCACCAGTGATAGGGATCAGCCCCAGCATTTT
CATSDRDQPQHF
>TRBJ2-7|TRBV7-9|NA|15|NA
TGTGCCAGCAGCTTAGTACAAGGACAGATTTACGAGCAGTACTTC
CASSLVQGQIYEQYF
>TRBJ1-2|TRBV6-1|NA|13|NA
TGTGCCAGCAGTGAACAGGGAGTTGAAGGCTACACCTTC
CASSEQGVEGYTF
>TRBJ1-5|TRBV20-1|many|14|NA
TGCAGTGCTAAGACACCTTATAGCAATCAGCCCCAGCATTTT
CSAKTPYSNQPQHF
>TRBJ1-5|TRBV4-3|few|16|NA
TGCGCCAGCAGCCAAGATCCGCGGGCAGCCCCTCAGCCCCAGCATTTT
CASSQDPRAAPQPQHF
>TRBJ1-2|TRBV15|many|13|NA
TGTGCCACCAGCAGAGATTTTTTAGGTGGCTACACCTTC
CATSRDFLGGYTF
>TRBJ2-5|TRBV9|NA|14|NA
TGTGCCAGCAGACCCGACGACAGGAGAGAGACCCAGTACTTC
CASRPDDRRETQYF
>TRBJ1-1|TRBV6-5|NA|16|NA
TGTGCCAGCAGTTACTCGAAGAGGTCCCTGGTGGCTGAAGCTTTCTTT
CASSYSKRSLVAEAFF
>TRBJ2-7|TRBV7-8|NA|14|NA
TGTGCCAGCAGCTTAAAGCGGGTCTCCTACAAGCAGTACTTC
CASSLKRVSYKQYF
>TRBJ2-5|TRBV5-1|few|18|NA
TGCGCCAGCAGCTTGGGTTTCCGTATAGGAGATTATCAAGAGACCCAGTACTTC
CASSLGFRIGDYQETQYF
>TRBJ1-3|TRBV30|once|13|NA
TGTGCCTGGACGGGGGGGTTCAGAGGCACCATATATTTT
CAWTGGFRGTIYF
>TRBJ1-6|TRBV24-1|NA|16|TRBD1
TGTGCCAGCAGTTTATTTGGGGGACAGGGTTATTCACCCCTCCACTTT
CASSLFGGQGYSPLHF
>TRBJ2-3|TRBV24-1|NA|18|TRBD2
TGTGCCACCAGTGATCAAGGGACTAGCGGAGCCAGCACAGATACGCAGTATTTT
CATSDQGTSGASTDTQYF
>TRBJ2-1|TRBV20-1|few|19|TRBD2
TGCAGTGCTAGAGCGTTTGGACTAGCGGGGGGGCCGGTCGGCAATGAGCAGTTCTTC
CSARAFGLAGGPVGNEQFF
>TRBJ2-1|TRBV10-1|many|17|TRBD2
TGCGCCAGCAGGGAGGAGGGAACCGGGACTATAGACAATGAGCAGTTCTTC
CASREEGTGTIDNEQFF
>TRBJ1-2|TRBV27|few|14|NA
TGTGCCAGCTCTCCCCAGGGGATTATCTATGGCTACACCTTC
CASSPQGIIYGYTF
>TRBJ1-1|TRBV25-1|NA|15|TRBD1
TGTGCCAGCAGCCTAAATGGCAGGGGGCGGACTGAAGCTTTCTTT
CASSLNGRGRTEAFF
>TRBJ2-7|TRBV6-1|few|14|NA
TGTGCCAGCAGACCCCCGGGACGGATTTACGAGCAGTACTTC
CASRPPGRIYEQYF
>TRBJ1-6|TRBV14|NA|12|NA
TGTGCCAGCAAGGCTAGGGGCTCACCCCTCCACTTT
CASKARGSPLHF
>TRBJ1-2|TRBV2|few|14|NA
TGTGCCAGCAGTGAATCGGGCATTTTTTATGGCTACACCTTC
CASSESGIFYGYTF
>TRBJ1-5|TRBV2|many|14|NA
TGTGCCAGCAGTGAATCTGGCAGAGATCAGCCCCAGCATTTT
CASSESGRDQPQHF
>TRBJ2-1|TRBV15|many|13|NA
TGTGCCACCAGCAAGACCAGCTACAATGAGCAGTTCTTC
CATSKTSYNEQFF
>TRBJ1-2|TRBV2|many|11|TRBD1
TGTGCCAGCAACCCAGGGGGTAGCTACACCTTC
CASNPGGSYTF
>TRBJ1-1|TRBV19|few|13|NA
TGTGCCAGTAGTATTTGGGTGAACACTGAAGCTTTCTTT
CASSIWVNTEAFF